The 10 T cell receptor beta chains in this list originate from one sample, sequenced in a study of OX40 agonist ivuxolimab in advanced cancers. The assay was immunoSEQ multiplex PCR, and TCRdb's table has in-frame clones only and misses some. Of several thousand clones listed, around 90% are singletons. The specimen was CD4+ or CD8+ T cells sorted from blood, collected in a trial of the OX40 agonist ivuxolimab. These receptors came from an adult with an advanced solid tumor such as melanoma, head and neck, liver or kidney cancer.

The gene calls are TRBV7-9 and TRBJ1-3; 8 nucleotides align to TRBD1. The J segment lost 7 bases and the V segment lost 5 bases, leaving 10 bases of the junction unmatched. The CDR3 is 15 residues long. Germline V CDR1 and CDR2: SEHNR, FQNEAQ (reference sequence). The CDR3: CASSNPDRARNTIYF. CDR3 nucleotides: TGTGCCAGCAGCAACCCGGACAGGGCTAGGAACACCATATATTTT.

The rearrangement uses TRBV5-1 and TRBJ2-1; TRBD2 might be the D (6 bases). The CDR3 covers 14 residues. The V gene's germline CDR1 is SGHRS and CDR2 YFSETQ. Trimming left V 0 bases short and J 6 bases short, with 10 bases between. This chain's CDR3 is CASSLVLAGNEQFF. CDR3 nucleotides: TGCGCCAGCAGCTTGGTACTAGCAGGCAATGAGCAGTTCTTC.

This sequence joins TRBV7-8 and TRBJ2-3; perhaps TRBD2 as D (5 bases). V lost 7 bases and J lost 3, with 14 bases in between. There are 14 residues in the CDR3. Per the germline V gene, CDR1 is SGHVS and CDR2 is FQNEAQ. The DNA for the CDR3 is TGTGCCAGCATCGAGGCGGGTGGAACAGATACGCAGTATTTT. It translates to CASIEAGGTDTQYF.

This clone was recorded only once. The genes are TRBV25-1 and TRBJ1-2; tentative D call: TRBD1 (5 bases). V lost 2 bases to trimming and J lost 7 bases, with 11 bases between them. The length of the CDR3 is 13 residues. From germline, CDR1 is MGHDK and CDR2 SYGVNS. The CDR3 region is CASSEGGLAGYTF. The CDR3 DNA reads TGTGCCAGCAGTGAAGGGGGATTAGCTGGCTACACCTTC.

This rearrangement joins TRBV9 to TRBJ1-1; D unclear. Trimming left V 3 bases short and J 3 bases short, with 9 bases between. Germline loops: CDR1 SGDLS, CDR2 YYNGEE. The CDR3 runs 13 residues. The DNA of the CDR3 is TGTGCCAGCAGCGAACAGATTTACACTGAAGCTTTCTTT. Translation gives CASSEQIYTEAFF.

The CDR3, as DNA: TGCGCCACCATGGACCAGGGAAGAGGGTTCTTC. Its protein is CATMDQGRGFF. The V gene is TRBV10-2, the J gene TRBJ2-1, with D perhaps TRBD1 (5 bases). The CDR3 has 11 amino acids. V was pared by 10 bases and J by 15 bases, with 19 bases between. CDR1 and CDR2 from the germline V gene are WSHSY and SAAADI.

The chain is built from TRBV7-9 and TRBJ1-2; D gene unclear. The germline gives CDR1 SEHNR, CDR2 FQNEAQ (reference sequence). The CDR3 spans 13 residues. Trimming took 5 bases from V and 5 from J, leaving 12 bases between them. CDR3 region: CASSHRLDYGYTF. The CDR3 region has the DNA TGTGCCAGCAGCCACCGACTGGATTATGGCTACACCTTC.

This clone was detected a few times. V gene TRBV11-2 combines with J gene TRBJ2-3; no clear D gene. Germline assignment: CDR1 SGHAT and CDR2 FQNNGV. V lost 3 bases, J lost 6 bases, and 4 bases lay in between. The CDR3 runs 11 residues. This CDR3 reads CASSFGDTQYF. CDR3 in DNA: TGTGCCAGCAGCTTCGGGGATACGCAGTATTTT.

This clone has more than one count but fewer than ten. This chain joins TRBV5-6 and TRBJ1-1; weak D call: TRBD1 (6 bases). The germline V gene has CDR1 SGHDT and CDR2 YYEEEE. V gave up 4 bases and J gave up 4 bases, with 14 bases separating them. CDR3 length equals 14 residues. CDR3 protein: CASSPGAVFTEAFF. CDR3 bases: TGTGCCAGCAGCCCAGGGGCGGTTTTCACTGAAGCTTTCTTT.

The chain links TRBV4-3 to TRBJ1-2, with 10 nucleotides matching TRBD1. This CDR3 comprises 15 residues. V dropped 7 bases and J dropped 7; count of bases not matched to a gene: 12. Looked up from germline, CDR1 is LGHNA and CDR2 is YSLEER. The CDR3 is CASTGGTGVYGGYTF. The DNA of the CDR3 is TGCGCCAGCACCGGGGGGACAGGGGTGTACGGTGGCTACACCTTC.